This T cell receptor beta chain was documented in a study of technical replicates of blood from a handful of donors. Repertoires were generated with immunoSEQ multiplex PCR, while TCRdb's copy carries only in-frame clones and drops some. This sample has 60,000 to 90,000 clones, with 80% to 95% found just once. This clone was observed once. Per germline, CDR1 LNHNV and CDR2 YYDKDF (reference sequence). This CDR3 comprises 14 residues. The V and J ends lost 0 bases and 7 bases respectively, with 9 bases between them. Specimen: T cells isolated from PBMCs. The receptor was isolated from a human donor in good health. The chain is built from TRBV15 and TRBJ2-2; weak D call: TRBD1 (5 bases). This CDR3 is CATSRDQGYGELFF. CDR3 coding DNA: TGTGCCACCAGCAGAGATCAGGGCTACGGGGAGCTGTTTTTT.